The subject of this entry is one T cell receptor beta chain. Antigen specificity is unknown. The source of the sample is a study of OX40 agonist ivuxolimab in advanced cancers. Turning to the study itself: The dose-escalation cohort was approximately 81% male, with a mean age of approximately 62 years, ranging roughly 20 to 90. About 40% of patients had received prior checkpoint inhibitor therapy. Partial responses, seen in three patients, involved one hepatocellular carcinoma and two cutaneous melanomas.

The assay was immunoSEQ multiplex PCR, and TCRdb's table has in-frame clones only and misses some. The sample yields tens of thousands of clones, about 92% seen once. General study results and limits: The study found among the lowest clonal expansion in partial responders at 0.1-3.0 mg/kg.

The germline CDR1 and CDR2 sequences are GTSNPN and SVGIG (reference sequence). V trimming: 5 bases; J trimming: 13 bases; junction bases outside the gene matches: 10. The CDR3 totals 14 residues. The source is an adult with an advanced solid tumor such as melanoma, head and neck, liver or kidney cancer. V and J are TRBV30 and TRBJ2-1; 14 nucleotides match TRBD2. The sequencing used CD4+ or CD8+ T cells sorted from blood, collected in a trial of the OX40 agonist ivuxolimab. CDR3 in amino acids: CAWRSGLAGGNQFF. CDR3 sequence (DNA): TGTGCCTGGCGTTCCGGACTAGCGGGGGGCAACCAGTTCTTC.